This TCR beta chain was recovered during a study of blood T cell repertoires in COVID-19. Looked up from germline, CDR1 is SGHTA and CDR2 is FQGNSA. This CDR3 contains 15 residues. The junction had 6 bases not matched to a gene; V was cut back by 5 bases and J by 3 bases. This clone was seen only once. Method: immunoSEQ multiplex PCR; TCRdb's copy keeps in-frame clones and lacks some. The table records roughly 90,000 clones, 85% to 90% of them present only once. The chain is built from TRBV7-2 and TRBJ1-5; 8 bases are a match to TRBD1. The sequence was obtained from a man in his forties with acute or convalescent COVID-19. Sequenced input: peripheral blood. The CDR3 is CASSPRTGINQPQHF. For the CDR3, the DNA is TGTGCCAGCAGCCCCCGGACAGGGATCAATCAGCCCCAGCATTTT.